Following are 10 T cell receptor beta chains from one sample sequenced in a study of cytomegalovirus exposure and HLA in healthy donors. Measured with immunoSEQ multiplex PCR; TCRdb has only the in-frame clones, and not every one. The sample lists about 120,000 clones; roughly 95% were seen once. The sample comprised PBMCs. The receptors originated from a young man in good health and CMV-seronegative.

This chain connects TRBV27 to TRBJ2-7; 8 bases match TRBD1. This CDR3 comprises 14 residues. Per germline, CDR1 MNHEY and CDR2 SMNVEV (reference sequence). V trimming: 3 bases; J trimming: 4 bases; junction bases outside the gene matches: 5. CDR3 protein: CASSFGQGYYEQYF. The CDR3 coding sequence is TGTGCCAGCAGTTTCGGACAGGGATATTACGAGCAGTACTTC.

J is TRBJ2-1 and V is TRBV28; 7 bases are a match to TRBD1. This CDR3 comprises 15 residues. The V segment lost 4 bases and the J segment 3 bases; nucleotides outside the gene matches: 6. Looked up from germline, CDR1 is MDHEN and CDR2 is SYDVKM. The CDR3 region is CASSWPGQIYNEQFF. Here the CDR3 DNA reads TGTGCCAGCAGTTGGCCGGGACAGATCTACAATGAGCAGTTCTTC.

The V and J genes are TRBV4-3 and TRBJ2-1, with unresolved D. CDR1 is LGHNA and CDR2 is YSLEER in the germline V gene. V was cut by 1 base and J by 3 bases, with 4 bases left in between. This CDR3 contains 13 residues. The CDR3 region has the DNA TGCGCCAGCAGCCAAGGCAGCTACAATGAGCAGTTCTTC. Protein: CASSQGSYNEQFF.

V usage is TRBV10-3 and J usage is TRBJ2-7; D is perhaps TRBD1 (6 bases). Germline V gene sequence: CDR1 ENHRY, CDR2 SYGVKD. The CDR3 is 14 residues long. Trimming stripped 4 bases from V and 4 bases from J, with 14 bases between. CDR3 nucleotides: TGTGCCATCAGTGGAGGGGGTTCGGCTTACGAGCAGTACTTC. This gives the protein CAISGGGSAYEQYF.

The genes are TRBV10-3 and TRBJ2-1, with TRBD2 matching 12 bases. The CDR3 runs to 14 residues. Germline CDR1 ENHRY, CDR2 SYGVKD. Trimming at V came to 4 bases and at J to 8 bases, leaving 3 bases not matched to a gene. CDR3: CAISATSGSDEQFF. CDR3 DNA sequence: TGTGCCATCAGTGCGACTAGCGGGAGCGATGAGCAGTTCTTC.

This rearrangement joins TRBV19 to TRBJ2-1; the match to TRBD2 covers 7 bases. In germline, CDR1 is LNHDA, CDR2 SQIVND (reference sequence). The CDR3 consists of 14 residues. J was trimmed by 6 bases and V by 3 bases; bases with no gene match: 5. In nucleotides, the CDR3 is TGTGCCAGTAGTATCGTAGCGGGCCTCAATGAGCAGTTCTTC. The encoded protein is CASSIVAGLNEQFF.

The CDR3 sequence: CASSEDSRFYAFF. As DNA, the CDR3 is TGCGCCAGCAGTGAGGATAGCCGTTTTTACGCTTTCTTT. The chain is built from TRBV10-2 and TRBJ1-1; D gene ambiguous. The CDR3 contains 13 residues. The V and J ends lost 2 bases and 11 bases respectively, with 15 bases between them. CDR1 and CDR2 from the germline V gene are WSHSY and SAAADI.

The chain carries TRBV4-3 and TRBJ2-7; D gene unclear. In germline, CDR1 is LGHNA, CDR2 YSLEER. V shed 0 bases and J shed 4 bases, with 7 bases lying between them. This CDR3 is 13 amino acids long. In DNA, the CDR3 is TGCGCCAGCAGCCAAGATCAAGCTTACGAGCAGTACTTC. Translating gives CASSQDQAYEQYF.

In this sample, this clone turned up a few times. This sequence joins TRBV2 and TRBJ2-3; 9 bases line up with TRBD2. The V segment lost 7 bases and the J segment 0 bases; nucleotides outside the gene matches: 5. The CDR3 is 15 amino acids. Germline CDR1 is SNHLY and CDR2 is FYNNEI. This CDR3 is CASTRGGGSTDTQYF. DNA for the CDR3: TGTGCCAGCACCCGCGGGGGGGGTAGCACAGATACGCAGTATTTT. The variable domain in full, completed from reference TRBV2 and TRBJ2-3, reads EPEVTQTPSHQVTQMGQEVILRCVPISNHLYFYWYRQILGQKVEFLVSFYNNEISEKSEIFDDQFSVERPDGSNFTLKIRSTKLEDSAMYFCASTRGGGSTDTQYFGPGTRLTVL.

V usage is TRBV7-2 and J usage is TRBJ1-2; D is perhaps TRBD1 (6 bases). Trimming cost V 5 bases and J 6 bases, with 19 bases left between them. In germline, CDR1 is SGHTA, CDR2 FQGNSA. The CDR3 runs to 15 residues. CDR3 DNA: TGTGCCAGCAGCCCGGCCCTAACAGGGTTGGATGGCTACACCTTC. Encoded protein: CASSPALTGLDGYTF.